A single sample gave rise to the 32 T cell receptor beta chains below, sequenced in a study of T cells in Graves' hyperthyroidism and ophthalmopathy. TCR beta CDR3 region amplification was performed from RNA transcripts. HTBI primers drove first-round RT-PCR of the TCR CDR3. TCRdb re-called the multiplex PCR reads with MiXCR, one entry per CDR3 protein. The data contain 600,000 to 700,000 distinct CDR3 sequences, about 14% of them seen just once; the ten biggest clones take up around 4.5%. The sample taken for sequencing was blood. Receptors originate from a woman aged 40 to 49 with Graves' ophthalmopathy.

In its sample, this clonotype was seen many times. The gene calls are TRBV15 and TRBJ2-5; 10 nucleotides align to TRBD2. V lost 4 bases and J lost 3; bases outside the gene matches: 5. CDR1 and CDR2 (germline): LNHNV, YYDKDF (reference sequence). The CDR3 extends over 15 amino acids. The CDR3 reads CATSKPGLAKETQYF. CDR3 DNA: TGTGCCACCAGCAAACCGGGACTAGCGAAAGAGACCCAGTACTTC.

In its sample, this clonotype was seen many times. The chain has TRBV30 and TRBJ1-1; 7 bases are shared with TRBD1. CDR3 length: 15 residues. Germline values: CDR1 GTSNPN, CDR2 SVGIG (reference sequence). With V trimmed by 1 base and J by 1 base, 6 bases remained unmatched. The CDR3 protein is CAWSEPGQRNTEAFF. The CDR3 DNA sequence: TGTGCCTGGAGTGAACCGGGACAGAGGAACACTGAAGCTTTCTTT.

This clonotype was counted at least ten times. The chain is built from TRBV19 and TRBJ1-1, with D unclear. CDR3 length: 11 residues. CDR1 is LNHDA, CDR2 SQIVND, per germline (reference sequence). The V end lost 7 bases, the J end lost 11 bases, and 14 bases lay between the germline ends. The CDR3 bases are TGTGCCAGTACCAACCGGGGAGACGCTTTCTTT. This sequence encodes CASTNRGDAFF. Together with reference TRBV19 and TRBJ1-1, the CDR3 gives the full variable domain: DGGITQSPKYLFRKEGQNVTLSCEQNLNHDAMYWYRQDPGQGLRLIYYSQIVNDFQKGDIAEGYSVSREKKESFPLTVTSAQKNPTAFYLCASTNRGDAFFGQGTRLTVV.

This clonotype was seen many times. The rearrangement joins TRBV9 to TRBJ2-1; D is perhaps TRBD2 (6 bases). The CDR3 spans 14 residues. V gave up 3 bases and J gave up 5 bases, with 12 bases separating them. Germline loops: CDR1 SGDLS, CDR2 YYNGEE. Written as DNA, the CDR3 is TGTGCCAGCAGCGCCGGCGGGGCAAACAATGAGCAGTTCTTC. It encodes CASSAGGANNEQFF.

In its sample, this clonotype was seen many times. The chain is built from TRBV20-1 and TRBJ1-3; D is unclear. Germline V gives CDR1 DFQATT, CDR2 SNEGSKA (reference sequence). Trimming left V 1 base short and J 0 bases short, with 10 bases between. The CDR3 extends over 15 amino acids. The CDR3 reads CSARGWGTSGNTIYF. CDR3 DNA sequence: TGCAGTGCTAGAGGGTGGGGTACCTCTGGAAACACCATATATTTT.

This clonotype came up many times. This chain links TRBV12-3 or TRBV12-4 with TRBJ2-2, with D possibly being TRBD1 or TRBD2 (5 bases each). Trimming stripped 5 bases from V and 5 bases from J, with 15 bases between. The CDR3 extends over 15 amino acids. Here the CDR3 DNA reads TGTGCCAGCAGTCTGGGACCTGGTGGGACCGGGGAGCTGTTTTTT. Translating gives CASSLGPGGTGELFF.

In its sample, this clonotype was seen many times. V and J are TRBV28 and TRBJ2-7; D tentatively reads TRBD1 or TRBD2 (5 bases each). This CDR3 is built from 14 residues. The germline gives CDR1 MDHEN, CDR2 SYDVKM. V lost 5 bases and J lost 7, with 18 bases in between. The CDR3: CASSPPPGTGEQYF. Here the CDR3 DNA reads TGTGCCAGCAGTCCCCCCCCCGGGACGGGGGAGCAGTACTTC.

This clonotype was picked up a small number of times. CDR3 loop: CASSLASQGSYEQYF. DNA of the CDR3: TGTGCCAGCAGCTTAGCAAGCCAGGGCTCCTACGAGCAGTACTTC. The chain couples TRBV7-2 to TRBJ2-7, with a tentative D call TRBD1 (5 bases). Trimming took 0 bases from V and 0 from J, leaving 9 bases between them. The CDR3 has 15 residues. The germline V gene encodes CDR1 SGHTA and CDR2 FQGNSA. Based on the CDR3 plus reference TRBV7-2 and TRBJ2-7, the full variable domain is GAGVSQSPSNKVTEKGKDVELRCDPISGHTALYWYRQSLGQGLEFLIYFQGNSAPDKSGLPSDRFSAERTGGSVSTLTIQRTQQEDSAVYLCASSLASQGSYEQYFGPGTRLTVT.

This clonotype was observed at least ten times. CDR3 amino acids: CSARQGLDYEQYF. CDR3 coding DNA: TGCAGTGCCAGACAGGGACTTGACTACGAGCAGTACTTC. This chain uses TRBV20-1 with TRBJ2-7; a weak D match, TRBD1 (7 bases). The CDR3 consists of 13 residues. With 6 bases removed from V and 3 bases from J, the gap between germline ends came to 15 bases. Germline CDR1 and CDR2: DFQATT and SNEGSKA (reference sequence).

This clonotype was counted many times. The CDR3 protein is CASSHSGTGETQYF. CDR3 DNA: TGCGCCAGCAGCCACTCAGGGACGGGGGAGACCCAGTACTTC. J is TRBJ2-5 and V is TRBV4-1, with D possibly called TRBD1 or TRBD2 (5 bases each). V was shortened by 3 bases and J by 5 bases, with 13 bases between the two germline ends. Germline assignment: CDR1 MGHRA and CDR2 YSYEKL. The CDR3 covers 14 residues.

Regarding this clonotype: This may be a read error, as it is one base from a much larger clone. V and J are TRBV10-1 and TRBJ1-5; possible D gene TRBD1, 5 bases. Germline V gives CDR1 WNHNN, CDR2 SYGVQD (reference sequence). The CDR3 has 13 amino acids. Trimming cost V 10 bases and J 9 bases, with 19 bases left between them. In nucleotides, the CDR3 is TGCGCCATCACGGGGCTGGCGAGGCGGCCCCAGCATTTT. It codes for CAITGLARRPQHF.

This clonotype was found many times. The gene calls are TRBV27 and TRBJ2-7; D assignment may be TRBD1 or TRBD2 (5 bases each). The CDR3 is 14 amino acids. Germline-derived CDR1 and CDR2 are MNHEY and SMNVEV (reference sequence). V was clipped by 3 bases and J by 3 bases, with 12 bases between them. CDR3 in amino acids: CASSFRETRYEQYF. CDR3 coding DNA: TGTGCCAGCAGTTTCAGGGAGACACGCTACGAGCAGTACTTC.

This clonotype was picked up many times. The chain couples TRBV12-3 or TRBV12-4 to TRBJ1-5; D is perhaps TRBD1 (6 bases). The ends were cut back, 8 bases at V and 1 base at J, with 18 bases in the middle. The CDR3 contains 16 residues. CDR3 amino acids: CASRVYRGHSNQPQHF. CDR3 nucleotides: TGTGCCAGCCGAGTTTATCGGGGGCACAGCAATCAGCCCCAGCATTTT.

This clonotype has ten or more counts. This rearrangement joins TRBV7-9 to TRBJ1-1; TRBD1 is a possible D gene (5 bases). V was trimmed by 0 bases and J by 5 bases, leaving 10 bases between them. CDR3 size: 14 residues. CDR1 SEHNR and CDR2 FQNEAQ come from the germline V gene (reference sequence). For the CDR3, the DNA is TGTGCCAGCAGCTTAGCAGTGGAGGGGACTGAAGCTTTCTTT. Encoded protein: CASSLAVEGTEAFF.

The V gene is TRBV6-9, the J gene TRBJ2-5; 8 bases map to TRBD1. The CDR3 covers 16 residues. Germline lookup yields CDR1 MNHGY and CDR2 SVAAGI. The ends lost 8 bases at V and 3 bases at J; junction bases unmatched: 14. CDR3 in DNA: TGTGCCAGCCCCCCCAGCCCCCCGGACAGGGAAGAGACCCAGTACTTC. This gives the protein CASPPSPPDREETQYF.

The V call is TRBV20-1, the J call TRBJ1-2; possibly TRBD1 for D (6 bases). The CDR3 is made up of 12 amino acids. Deletions cut 3 bases from V and 7 bases from J, with 12 bases between. CDR1 is DFQATT and CDR2 is SNEGSKA in the germline V gene (reference sequence). CDR3 sequence: CSASRGVSGYTF. CDR3 sequence (DNA): TGCAGTGCTAGTAGGGGGGTTAGTGGCTACACCTTC.

Turning to this clonotype: This may be a read error, as it is one base from a much larger clone. This chain joins TRBV10-3 and TRBJ2-2, with D perhaps assigned TRBD1 or TRBD2 (5 bases each). The CDR3 extends over 13 amino acids. Germline V CDR1 and CDR2: ENHRY, SYGVKD. The DNA of the CDR3 is TGTGCCATCAGTGAGCGAGGGACCGGGGTGCTGTTTTTT. Amino acid sequence: CAISERGTGVLFF.

This clonotype has a handful of counts. The gene calls are TRBV4-3 and TRBJ2-6; unclear D gene. The CDR3 is 17 amino acids. Germline V gene lookup returns CDR1 LGHNA and CDR2 YSLEER. Trimming removed 0 bases at V and 1 base at J, with 10 bases between. CDR3 loop: CASSQEVSLSGANVLTF. The CDR3 DNA reads as TGCGCCAGCAGCCAAGAGGTTTCGTTATCTGGGGCCAACGTCCTGACTTTC.

The V call is TRBV12-3 or TRBV12-4, the J call TRBJ1-1, with D possibly TRBD1 on 5 matching bases. This CDR3 comprises 15 residues. V lost 6 bases and J lost 0, with 14 bases in between. CDR3 sequence reads: CASSPQGRMNTEAFF. The CDR3 DNA reads as TGTGCCAGCAGCCCCCAGGGACGGATGAACACTGAAGCTTTCTTT.

This clonotype was detected only a few times. The chain has TRBV18 and TRBJ1-6, with D tentatively TRBD1 (5 bases). The germline V gene has CDR1 KGHSH and CDR2 LQKENI. CDR3 length equals 14 residues. V was pared by 1 base and J by 7 bases, with 8 bases between. CDR3 residues: CASSPQGRNSPLHF. The CDR3, as DNA: TGTGCCAGCTCACCACAGGGACGGAATTCACCCCTCCACTTT.

This clonotype was detected ten times or more. Because the CDR3 is missing its conserved closing phenylalanine or tryptophan, this is likely a read error. The chain recombines TRBV10-2 with TRBJ1-1; 7 nucleotides line up with TRBD1. Germline V CDR1 and CDR2: WSHSY, SAAADI. Losses at the gene ends were 10 bases for V and 4 bases for J; bases not matched to a gene: 12. The CDR3 is made up of 14 amino acids. DNA for the CDR3: TGCGCCACTTACCGAGGGGGCGGGTTCACTGAAGCTTTCCTT. Amino acid sequence: CATYRGGGFTEAFL.

This chain uses TRBV12-3 or TRBV12-4 with TRBJ2-5, with 11 nucleotides matching TRBD2. The CDR3 runs 15 residues. Germline trimming cut 5 bases from V and 4 bases from J; bases unmatched to any gene: 6. The CDR3 reads CASSPFLAGGETQYF. The DNA for the CDR3 is TGTGCCAGCAGTCCATTTCTAGCGGGAGGAGAGACCCAGTACTTC.

This clonotype appeared many times. V and J are TRBV4-1 and TRBJ2-5, with 7 bases lining up with TRBD1. The CDR3 length is 14 residues. CDR1 is MGHRA, CDR2 YSYEKL, per germline. V lost 4 bases and J lost 3; bases outside the gene matches: 5. CDR3 coding DNA: TGCGCCAGCAGCCGCAGAGACAGGGAAGAGACCCAGTACTTC. This encodes CASSRRDREETQYF.

The chain carries TRBV4-1 and TRBJ2-7, with TRBD2 matching 10 bases. The CDR3 runs to 16 residues. With V trimmed by 4 bases and J by 2 bases, 8 bases remained unmatched. Germline V lookup: CDR1 MGHRA, CDR2 YSYEKL. CDR3 sequence reads: CASSPSSGRWTYEQYF. The CDR3 bases are TGCGCCAGCAGCCCCTCTAGCGGGAGATGGACCTACGAGCAGTACTTC.

This clonotype was seen repeatedly, ten times or more. This CDR3 is CASSVDSREQPQHF. CDR3 DNA sequence: TGTGCCAGCAGCGTAGATTCGAGGGAGCAGCCCCAGCATTTT. The V and J genes are TRBV9 and TRBJ1-5, with D uncertain. V was shortened by 0 bases and J by 7 bases, with 11 bases between the two germline ends. This CDR3 has 14 amino acids. Germline lookup yields CDR1 SGDLS and CDR2 YYNGEE.

This clonotype was counted between two and nine times. The chain recombines TRBV20-1 with TRBJ2-7; D may be TRBD2 (6 bases). V lost 3 bases, J lost 5 bases, and 14 bases lay in between. CDR3 size: 13 residues. CDR1 is DFQATT, CDR2 SNEGSKA, per germline (reference sequence). CDR3: CSASVDGSNEQYF. For the CDR3, the DNA is TGCAGTGCTAGCGTCGACGGGAGTAACGAGCAGTACTTC.

This clonotype has a handful of counts. The gene calls are TRBV30 and TRBJ2-7; 8 bases fit TRBD1. V shed 4 bases, J shed 2 bases, and the junction held 7 bases outside the gene matches. The V gene's germline CDR1 is GTSNPN and CDR2 SVGIG (reference sequence). The length of the CDR3 is 14 residues. CDR3 region: CAWMGTGGPYEQYF. DNA for the CDR3: TGTGCCTGGATGGGAACAGGGGGTCCCTACGAGCAGTACTTC.

This clonotype occurred many times. This rearrangement joins TRBV18 to TRBJ1-2; D possibly corresponds to TRBD1 (5 bases). This CDR3 spans 14 amino acids. Germline V gene data show CDR1 as KGHSH and CDR2 as LQKENI. Trimming stripped 5 bases from V and 0 bases from J, with 10 bases between. The CDR3 is CASSATDANYGYTF. CDR3 coding DNA: TGTGCCAGCTCAGCGACAGACGCTAACTATGGCTACACCTTC.

The V and J genes are TRBV5-5 and TRBJ1-5, with D unresolved. The germline gives CDR1 SGHKS, CDR2 YYEKEE (reference sequence). With 0 bases removed from V and 7 bases from J, the gap between germline ends came to 8 bases. CDR3 length: 13 amino acids. The CDR3: CASSLAAGQPQHF. CDR3 coding DNA: TGTGCCAGCAGCTTGGCGGCCGGCCAGCCCCAGCATTTT.

This clonotype has at least ten counts. The chain combines TRBV5-1 with TRBJ2-5; TRBD2 matches at 12 bases. CDR1 is SGHRS and CDR2 is YFSETQ in the germline V gene. The junction had 10 bases not matched to a gene; V was cut back by 0 bases and J by 4 bases. This CDR3 has 18 residues. The CDR3 sequence is CASSLVTSGSTSTETQYF. The CDR3 nucleotides read TGCGCCAGCAGCTTGGTGACTAGCGGGAGCACGAGCACAGAGACCCAGTACTTC. Full variable domain (missing parts from reference TRBV5-1 and TRBJ2-5): KAGVTQTPRYLIKTRGQQVTLSCSPISGHRSVSWYQQTPGQGLQFLFEYFSETQRNKGNFPGRFSGRQFSNSRSEMNVSTLELGDSALYLCASSLVTSGSTSTETQYFGPGTRLLVL.

This clonotype was observed a single time. This rearrangement joins TRBV20-1 to TRBJ2-1, with D maybe TRBD2 (6 bases). CDR1 DFQATT and CDR2 SNEGSKA come from the germline V gene (reference sequence). CDR3 size: 14 residues. The V and J ends lost 4 bases and 4 bases respectively, with 14 bases between them. The CDR3: CSATAGHDYNEQFF. The CDR3 DNA is TGCAGTGCTACGGCGGGGCACGATTACAATGAGCAGTTCTTC.

The chain joins TRBV5-1 to TRBJ2-7; 8 nucleotides align to TRBD1. V lost 6 bases and J lost 2; bases outside the gene matches: 7. The germline gives CDR1 SGHRS, CDR2 YFSETQ. The CDR3 consists of 14 residues. CDR3 in DNA: TGCGCCAGCACGGACAGGGTTGGGCCCTACGAGCAGTACTTC. It specifies CASTDRVGPYEQYF.